This T cell receptor beta chain was sequenced in a study of primary melanoma T cells and metastatic recurrence. Study observations and caveats: Tumor T-cell fraction reportedly predicted progression-free survival independently. Primary melanomas may harbor an effective T-cell antitumor response, authors suggested. Regardless of ulceration, mitotic rate or nodal disease, >20% T-cell fraction appeared protective.

Sequencing used immunoSEQ multiplex PCR; TCRdb keeps in-frame clones, though not all of them. The data show 1,500 or so clones, 85% to 90% seen once. On this clone: Its target is not known.

This CDR3 region has 13 residues. V was trimmed by 4 bases and J by 5 bases, leaving 14 bases between them. Looked up from germline, CDR1 is GTSNPN and CDR2 is SVGIG (reference sequence). The sample consisted of melanoma tumor tissue. The genes are TRBV30 and TRBJ1-1; TRBD1 is a possible D gene (6 bases). The TCR was taken from a human donor with melanoma. CDR3 sequence (DNA): TGTGCCTGGAAAAGGGGGTCGCGGACTGAAGCTTTCTTT. Translation: CAWKRGSRTEAFF.